Presented here are 20 T cell receptor beta chains from one specimen sequenced in a study of lymphopenia after photon versus proton radiotherapy. Repertoires were generated with immunoSEQ multiplex PCR, while TCRdb's copy carries only in-frame clones and drops some. The table shows 25,000 to 30,000 clones, with about 85% occurring only once. The source was peripheral blood, collected from a patient treated with photon-based radiotherapy. These TCRs come from a man aged 25 to 40 with gastric cancer.

The CDR3 DNA reads TGTGCCAGCAGCTTAGTTACGGGTCCGAATGGCTACACCTTC. Translation: CASSLVTGPNGYTF. J is TRBJ1-2 and V is TRBV11-2; D is unresolved. V lost 1 base, J lost 6 bases, and 12 bases lay in between. Germline CDR1 is SGHAT and CDR2 is FQNNGV. The CDR3 length is 14 residues.

Only one count was recorded for this clone. This chain uses TRBV29-1 with TRBJ1-1; TRBD1 is a possible D gene (5 bases). Germline V gene data show CDR1 as SQVTM and CDR2 as ANQGSEA. The CDR3 runs 14 residues. Deletions cut 6 bases from V and 1 base from J, with 15 bases between. Here the CDR3 DNA reads TGCAGCGTCAACCATCTGACAGCGAACACTGAAGCTTTCTTT. It specifies CSVNHLTANTEAFF.

The rearrangement uses TRBV6-5 and TRBJ1-4, with unresolved D. CDR1 MNHEY and CDR2 SVGAGI come from the germline V gene. Between the trimmed V and J ends, which lost 7 bases and 8 bases, there was a span of 14 bases. CDR3 size: 13 residues. The CDR3 DNA is TGTGCCAGCACCCTAATGGAAAAGGAAAAACTGTTTTTT. Amino acids: CASTLMEKEKLFF.

The gene calls are TRBV19 and TRBJ1-5; possible D gene TRBD1, 6 bases. Germline V gene sequence: CDR1 LNHDA, CDR2 SQIVND (reference sequence). V was pared by 3 bases and J by 7 bases, with 10 bases between. CDR3 length equals 13 residues. Written as DNA, the CDR3 is TGTGCCAGTAGTATTTCAGGGGCCCAGCCCCAGCATTTT. It encodes CASSISGAQPQHF.

The rearrangement links TRBV11-3 to TRBJ2-6; D remains ambiguous. The V gene lost 5 bases and the J gene lost 16 bases, with 33 bases spanning the gap. CDR1 SGHNT and CDR2 YENEEA come from the germline V gene. This CDR3 has 18 residues. The CDR3 protein is CASSVSPDLAKSGQRLTF. The CDR3 DNA reads as TGTGCCAGCAGCGTCAGTCCCGATCTCGCAAAGTCGGGCCAACGTCTGACTTTC. Filled out from reference TRBV11-3 and TRBJ2-6, the complete variable domain reads EAGVVQSPRYKIIEKKQPVAFWCNPISGHNTLYWYLQNLGQGPELLIRYENEEAVDDSQLPKDRFSAERLKGVDSTLKIQPAELGDSAVYLCASSVSPDLAKSGQRLTFGAGSRLTVL.

V usage is TRBV19 and J usage is TRBJ2-7, with D perhaps TRBD1 or TRBD2 (5 bases each). The CDR3 spans 13 residues. The germline V gene has CDR1 LNHDA and CDR2 SQIVND (reference sequence). V shed 3 bases and J shed 6 bases, with 12 bases lying between them. This chain's CDR3 is CASSIRDVSEQYF. CDR3 nucleotide sequence: TGTGCCAGTAGTATCCGGGACGTCTCCGAGCAGTACTTC.

The chain couples TRBV5-1 to TRBJ2-2; 8 bases map to TRBD1. CDR3 length: 15 amino acids. CDR1 is SGHRS, CDR2 YFSETQ, per germline. The junction had 7 bases not matched to a gene; V was cut back by 3 bases and J by 6 bases. In DNA, the CDR3 is TGCGCCAGCAGCTGGAGAACAGGGGGTTCCGGGGAGCTGTTTTTT. Its protein product is CASSWRTGGSGELFF. Combining the CDR3 with reference TRBV5-1 and TRBJ2-2 gives the whole variable domain KAGVTQTPRYLIKTRGQQVTLSCSPISGHRSVSWYQQTPGQGLQFLFEYFSETQRNKGNFPGRFSGRQFSNSRSEMNVSTLELGDSALYLCASSWRTGGSGELFFGEGSRLTVL.

The rearrangement uses TRBV12-5 and TRBJ2-3; D is ambiguous. Germline CDR1 reads LGHNT; CDR2 reads FRNRAP. The CDR3 is 13 amino acids. Trimming shortened V by 2 bases and J by 3 bases, and 6 bases separated the two germline ends. DNA of the CDR3: TGTGCTAGTGGTTTGACCGAGACAGATACGCAGTATTTT. It codes for CASGLTETDTQYF.

The chain carries TRBV29-1 and TRBJ1-1; maybe TRBD1 (5 bases). Trimming left V 4 bases short and J 1 base short, with 10 bases between. The CDR3 consists of 13 residues. The germline V gene encodes CDR1 SQVTM and CDR2 ANQGSEA. The CDR3: CSVGAGANTEAFF. The CDR3 DNA follows: TGCAGCGTTGGGGCCGGGGCGAACACTGAAGCTTTCTTT.

The chain links TRBV7-9 to TRBJ2-3, with TRBD1 matching over 8 bases. Germline trimming cut 5 bases from V and 5 bases from J; bases unmatched to any gene: 15. CDR3 length equals 17 residues. CDR1 and CDR2 (germline): SEHNR, FQNEAQ (reference sequence). The CDR3: CASSTFHIKDRGDTQYF. The CDR3 DNA is TGTGCCAGCAGCACATTCCACATAAAAGACAGGGGAGATACGCAGTATTTT.

Details on this clone: This sample includes further DNA sequences coding for the same CDR3. The J gene is TRBJ1-1, the V gene TRBV29-1; maybe TRBD1 (5 bases). The germline V gene encodes CDR1 SQVTM and CDR2 ANQGSEA. Trimming took off 7 bases at V and 5 bases at J, with 14 bases between the two ends. This CDR3 is 12 amino acids long. The DNA for the CDR3 is TGCAGCGCCGAGAGAAGGGGTACTGAAGCTTTCTTT. It specifies CSAERRGTEAFF.

This clone was found once. The genes are TRBV19 and TRBJ2-1; no clear D. The CDR3 has 13 residues. Germline V CDR1 and CDR2: LNHDA, SQIVND (reference sequence). Between the trimmed V and J ends, which lost 2 bases and 7 bases, there was a span of 9 bases. The CDR3: CASSIRDGNEQFF. The CDR3 nucleotides are TGTGCCAGTAGTATAAGAGACGGAAATGAGCAGTTCTTC.

This clone occurred a few times. The chain recombines TRBV11-2 with TRBJ1-3; D uncertain. The germline CDR1 and CDR2 sequences are SGHAT and FQNNGV. The CDR3 extends over 16 amino acids. V dropped 0 bases and J dropped 0 bases, with 9 bases sitting between them. CDR3 loop: CASSLDRGYSGNTIYF. In DNA form, the CDR3 reads TGTGCCAGCAGCTTAGACCGGGGATACTCTGGAAACACCATATATTTT.

The chain employs TRBV9 and TRBJ2-7, with TRBD1 matching 12 bases. The V gene end was trimmed by 3 bases and the J gene end by 6 bases; junction bases not matched to a gene: 10. The germline V gene encodes CDR1 SGDLS and CDR2 YYNGEE. CDR3 size: 16 residues. CDR3 residues: CASSASAGTGGGEQYF. CDR3 bases: TGTGCCAGCAGCGCCTCCGCCGGGACAGGGGGCGGCGAGCAGTACTTC. The full variable domain, with the rest looked up from reference TRBV9 and TRBJ2-7, is DSGVTQTPKHLITATGQRVTLRCSPRSGDLSVYWYQQSLDQGLQFLIQYYNGEERAKGNILERFSAQQFPDLHSELNLSSLELGDSALYFCASSASAGTGGGEQYFGPGTRLTVT.

This clone was counted a single time. The gene calls are TRBV13 and TRBJ1-2; no definite D call. This CDR3 spans 15 amino acids. Trimming cost V 2 bases and J 6 bases, with 16 bases left between them. Germline V gene lookup returns CDR1 PRHDT and CDR2 FYEKMQ (reference sequence). CDR3 loop: CASSLRGREVDGYTF. In nucleotides, the CDR3 is TGTGCCAGCAGCTTACGAGGGAGGGAGGTGGATGGCTACACCTTC.

CDR3 protein: CASSQDSASSYEQYF. The CDR3, as DNA: TGCGCCAGCAGCCAAGATTCGGCGAGCTCCTACGAGCAGTACTTC. V usage is TRBV4-3 and J usage is TRBJ2-7; no clear D gene. The ends were cut back, 0 bases at V and 0 bases at J, with 9 bases in the middle. The CDR3 sequence is 15 residues long. Germline CDR1 reads LGHNA; CDR2 reads YSLEER.

V gene TRBV13 combines with J gene TRBJ2-1, with 8 bases fitting TRBD1. V was pared by 3 bases and J by 4 bases, with 5 bases of the junction left unmatched. This CDR3 region has 15 residues. Germline values: CDR1 PRHDT, CDR2 FYEKMQ (reference sequence). DNA for the CDR3: TGTGCCAGCAGCTTCAGGGGGCTATCATACAATGAGCAGTTCTTC. Translated, it gives CASSFRGLSYNEQFF. The entire variable domain, with the rest obtained from reference TRBV13 and TRBJ2-1, is as follows: AAGVIQSPRHLIKEKRETATLKCYPIPRHDTVYWYQQGPGQDPQFLISFYEKMQSDKGSIPDRFSAQQFSDYHSELNMSSLELGDSALYFCASSFRGLSYNEQFFGPGTRLTVL.

CDR3 in amino acids: CASSGQFSSGANVLTF. The DNA of the CDR3 is TGTGCCAGCAGCGGACAGTTCAGCTCTGGGGCCAACGTCCTGACTTTC. V and J are TRBV2 and TRBJ2-6; possible D gene TRBD1, 6 bases. Germline V lookup: CDR1 SNHLY, CDR2 FYNNEI. V was clipped by 6 bases and J by 0 bases, with 12 bases between them. This CDR3 contains 16 residues.

The J gene is TRBJ1-1, the V gene TRBV6-1, with 8 nucleotides matching TRBD1. J gave up 1 base and V 1 base, and 11 bases lay outside the gene matches. Germline V gene sequence: CDR1 MNHNS, CDR2 SASEGT. CDR3 length equals 18 residues. CDR3 region: CASSEEEVRTGWNTEAFF. The CDR3 nucleotides read TGTGCCAGCAGTGAAGAGGAGGTGAGGACAGGGTGGAACACTGAAGCTTTCTTT.

A few counts support this clone. The V and J genes are TRBV6-6 and TRBJ2-2; D gene uncertain. V was trimmed by 6 bases and J by 0 bases, leaving 8 bases between them. This CDR3 is built from 14 residues. The germline V gene encodes CDR1 MNHNY and CDR2 SVGAGI (reference sequence). The CDR3 spells CASRYRANTGELFF. The DNA for the CDR3 is TGTGCCAGCAGGTATAGAGCGAACACCGGGGAGCTGTTTTTT.